The 11 T cell receptor beta chains reported below all come from one sample, sequenced in a study of shared clonotypes between healthy human individuals. Clones were read by immunoSEQ multiplex PCR, and TCRdb kept only the in-frame ones, dropping some. The sample contains 190,000 or so clones, approximately 60% of which appear only once. Sequencing used memory CD4+ T cells sorted from blood. Documented subset: CD45RA-negative fraction. These receptors all stem from a young man in good health.

The chain joins TRBV2 to TRBJ2-2, with 7 positions matching TRBD1. CDR1 and CDR2 from the germline V gene are SNHLY and FYNNEI. CDR3 length: 16 amino acids. The ends lost 6 bases at V and 0 bases at J; junction bases unmatched: 7. The CDR3 coding sequence is TGTGCCAGCAGCAGACAGGGCCCAACGAACACCGGGGAGCTGTTTTTT. It codes for CASSRQGPTNTGELFF.

The V and J genes are TRBV9 and TRBJ2-4, with a weak D call TRBD1 (5 bases). V was cut by 0 bases and J by 2 bases, with 6 bases left in between. Looked up from germline, CDR1 is SGDLS and CDR2 is YYNGEE. The CDR3 runs to 14 residues. The CDR3 spells CASSVEGTKNIQYF. CDR3 in DNA: TGTGCCAGCAGCGTAGAGGGGACCAAAAACATTCAGTACTTC.

The chain recombines TRBV28 with TRBJ2-7; TRBD1 aligns across 11 bases. The germline V gene has CDR1 MDHEN and CDR2 SYDVKM. With 1 base clipped from V and 0 bases from J, the junction kept 2 bases outside the gene matches. The CDR3 runs 16 residues. The CDR3 DNA follows: TGTGCCAGCAGTTTATTTGGGACAGGGGGCTCCTACGAGCAGTACTTC. Protein sequence: CASSLFGTGGSYEQYF.

V gene TRBV5-1 combines with J gene TRBJ2-7, with TRBD1 as a possible D gene (5 bases). V dropped 0 bases and J dropped 2 bases, with 12 bases sitting between them. Germline values: CDR1 SGHRS, CDR2 YFSETQ. The CDR3 is 15 amino acids. In DNA form, the CDR3 reads TGCGCCAGCAGCTTGGGGGGCGTTATAACCTACGAGCAGTACTTC. Protein product: CASSLGGVITYEQYF.

The rearrangement joins TRBV19 to TRBJ2-5, with D tentatively TRBD1 or TRBD2 (5 bases each). CDR1 LNHDA and CDR2 SQIVND come from the germline V gene (reference sequence). V was pared by 5 bases and J by 0 bases, with 7 bases between. CDR3 size: 13 residues. The CDR3 bases are TGTGCCAGTAGTGTGGGGGACCAAGAGACCCAGTACTTC. As protein: CASSVGDQETQYF.

This clone has just a few counts. The gene calls are TRBV4-3 and TRBJ1-2, with D possibly TRBD1 on 5 matching bases. The CDR3 runs 13 residues. Germline-derived CDR1 and CDR2 are LGHNA and YSLEER. Trimming cost V 0 bases and J 3 bases, with 5 bases left between them. CDR3 sequence reads: CASSQDRDYGYTF. CDR3 DNA: TGCGCCAGCAGCCAAGACAGGGACTATGGCTACACCTTC.

This chain links TRBV29-1 with TRBJ1-2, with a tentative D call TRBD1 (5 bases). The CDR3 is 14 amino acids. The germline V gene has CDR1 SQVTM and CDR2 ANQGSEA. V was pared by 5 bases and J by 2 bases, with 15 bases between. This chain's CDR3 is CSVNRQGLNYGYTF. CDR3 DNA: TGCAGCGTTAACAGGCAGGGCCTCAACTATGGCTACACCTTC.

The V gene is TRBV10-2, the J gene TRBJ1-5, with D tentatively TRBD1 (6 bases). In germline, CDR1 is WSHSY, CDR2 SAAADI. Trimming took 6 bases from V and 4 from J, leaving 10 bases between them. The CDR3 is made up of 13 amino acids. CDR3 DNA: TGCGCCAGCAGAGGGGGGGTGAATCAGCCCCAGCATTTT. Translation gives CASRGGVNQPQHF.

The V call is TRBV4-1, the J call TRBJ1-2; 7 bases are a match to TRBD1. CDR3 length: 15 amino acids. V was pared by 1 base and J by 0 bases, with 2 bases of the junction left unmatched. The germline V gene encodes CDR1 MGHRA and CDR2 YSYEKL. The CDR3 is CASSQADRSNYGYTF. CDR3 sequence (DNA): TGCGCCAGCAGCCAAGCGGACAGGTCTAACTATGGCTACACCTTC.

Concerning this clone: This likely reflects a read error, since a far larger clone is one base away. Other nucleotide sequences from this sample produce the same CDR3. CDR3 DNA sequence: TGTGCCAGTAGTAAACAGGGTTATGGCTACACCTTC. As protein: CASSKQGYGYTF. This chain joins TRBV6-1 and TRBJ1-2, with TRBD1 as a possible D gene (6 bases). From germline, CDR1 is MNHNS and CDR2 SASEGT. The CDR3 length is 12 residues. Deletions cut 9 bases from V and 5 bases from J, with 13 bases between.

This chain joins TRBV7-8 and TRBJ1-1, with TRBD1 matching 10 bases. With V trimmed by 5 bases and J by 3 bases, 6 bases remained unmatched. Per germline, CDR1 SGHVS and CDR2 FQNEAQ. The CDR3 is made up of 15 amino acids. The CDR3 sequence is CASSPRTGGYTEAFF. The DNA of the CDR3 is TGTGCCAGCAGCCCGAGGACAGGGGGGTACACTGAAGCTTTCTTT.